The clone carrying this TCR beta chain was recorded many times. The CDR3 runs 13 residues. Germline lookup yields CDR1 MNHEY and CDR2 SVGAGI. V was shortened by 2 bases and J by 3 bases, with 5 bases between the two germline ends. The data were obtained in a study of regulatory T cells in long-lasting Graves disease. HTBI primers from iRepertoire and Arm-PCR of CDR3 regions yielded the TCR beta libraries. TCRdb redid the calling of the multiplex PCR reads with MiXCR, one entry per CDR3 protein. The data hold around 470,000 distinct CDR3 sequences, with 14% observed a single time. The time point: newly diagnosed GD, antithyroid drugs for less than 3 months. PBMCs provided the RNA from which the TCR library was made. This same sample was also part of a study on T cells in Graves' hyperthyroidism and ophthalmopathy.

The chain is built from TRBV6-5 and TRBJ1-5, with no clear D. The TCR was taken from a woman in her fifties or sixties with Graves disease. The sequencing used peripheral blood mononuclear cells (PBMCs), collected at new diagnosis, from a patient treated with antithyroid drugs. The chain's CDR3 is CASSYRVNQPQHF. Here the CDR3 DNA reads TGTGCCAGCAGTTACAGGGTCAATCAGCCCCAGCATTTT.